The entry below describes one TCR beta chain. Using immunoSEQ multiplex PCR, the repertoire was profiled, and TCRdb retains in-frame clones only, with some absent. The sample contains 35,000 to 40,000 clones, about 85% of which appear only once. The CDR3 has 16 residues. Germline assignment: CDR1 SGHTA and CDR2 FQGNSA. The V end was cut by 3 bases, the J end by 2 bases, with 16 bases between. These data originate in a study of OX40 agonist ivuxolimab in advanced cancers. This sequence was found in an adult with an advanced solid tumor such as melanoma, head and neck, liver or kidney cancer. The V gene is TRBV7-2, the J gene TRBJ2-5; D is perhaps TRBD1 or TRBD2 (5 bases each). Source: CD4+ or CD8+ T cells sorted from blood, taken in a trial of the OX40 agonist ivuxolimab. This CDR3 is CASSLGPRQLQETQYF. The CDR3 nucleotides read TGTGCCAGCAGCTTGGGACCACGACAGTTACAAGAGACCCAGTACTTC.